The 21 T cell receptor beta chains below come from one sample, sequenced in a study of blood T cells in healthy people across ages. It was with a sample-barcoded 5' primer and a J-beta primer mix that a second PCR of about 7 to 12 cycles was run. One entry per CDR3 protein, called by TCRdb with MiXCR from the 5' RACE reads. The sample yields 1.5 million to 2 million distinct CDR3 sequences, under 30% seen once. The material sequenced was blood. The receptors derive from a woman aged 25 to 39 in good health.

The table lists this clonotype with a few counts. The chain is built from TRBV5-1 and TRBJ2-1, with 8 bases fitting TRBD2. The CDR3 is 14 amino acids. From germline, CDR1 is SGHRS and CDR2 YFSETQ. J gave up 4 bases and V 4 bases, and 4 bases lay outside the gene matches. CDR3 sequence: CASSRTSTYNEQFF. In DNA form, the CDR3 reads TGCGCCAGCAGCAGGACTAGCACTTACAATGAGCAGTTCTTC.

This chain joins TRBV20-1 and TRBJ2-1, with TRBD1 matching 7 bases. V lost 3 bases and J lost 4; bases outside the gene matches: 21. Per germline, CDR1 DFQATT and CDR2 SNEGSKA (reference sequence). The CDR3 is 19 amino acids. Written as DNA, the CDR3 is TGCAGTGCTAGGGGACAGTCAATTGATCGACGACTCTCATACAATGAGCAGTTCTTC. As protein: CSARGQSIDRRLSYNEQFF.

This clonotype was recorded a few times. CDR3 region: CATSGDWTVSYEQYF. Written as DNA, the CDR3 is TGTGCCACCAGCGGCGATTGGACTGTTAGCTACGAGCAGTACTTC. The V and J genes are TRBV15 and TRBJ2-7; maybe TRBD2 (5 bases). The CDR3 is made up of 15 amino acids. Germline values: CDR1 LNHNV, CDR2 YYDKDF (reference sequence). V dropped 5 bases and J dropped 3 bases, with 17 bases sitting between them.

This clonotype was seen more than once but under ten times. The chain combines TRBV20-1 with TRBJ2-7; TRBD2 matches at 8 bases. V lost 1 base and J lost 3; bases outside the gene matches: 11. Germline V gives CDR1 DFQATT, CDR2 SNEGSKA (reference sequence). The CDR3 totals 16 residues. The CDR3 DNA reads as TGCAGTGCTAGAGTTCATGGCGGGGGGCGCAACTACGAGCAGTACTTC. This sequence encodes CSARVHGGGRNYEQYF.

The V call is TRBV20-1, the J call TRBJ1-4, with D maybe TRBD1 (5 bases). Trimming stripped 0 bases from V and 1 base from J, with 15 bases between. The CDR3 is made up of 17 amino acids. The V gene's germline CDR1 is DFQATT and CDR2 SNEGSKA (reference sequence). The DNA of the CDR3 is TGCAGTGCTAGAGATTTGCAGGGCGGGGTAACTAATGAAAAACTGTTTTTT. Translation gives CSARDLQGGVTNEKLFF.

Comment on this clonotype: As the CDR3 is not closed by the conserved phenylalanine or tryptophan, this likely results from a read error. V is TRBV7-9 and J is TRBJ2-2; D is undetermined. In germline, CDR1 is SEHNR, CDR2 FQNEAQ (reference sequence). The CDR3 length is 13 residues. The V gene lost 3 bases and the J gene lost 4 bases, with 6 bases spanning the gap. The CDR3: CASSLGFTGELFV. CDR3 nucleotides: TGTGCCAGCAGCTTGGGCTTCACCGGGGAGCTGTTTGTT.

The chain links TRBV7-2 to TRBJ1-1; D not certain. Trimming took 4 bases from V and 1 from J, leaving 10 bases between them. Germline V gene lookup returns CDR1 SGHTA and CDR2 FQGNSA. CDR3 length: 14 residues. CDR3 sequence: CASSSEVWNTEAFF. The CDR3 DNA sequence: TGTGCCAGCAGCTCCGAGGTTTGGAACACTGAAGCTTTCTTT.

This clonotype was found many times. V is TRBV29-1 and J is TRBJ2-7; D tentatively reads TRBD1 or TRBD2 (5 bases each). V lost 4 bases to trimming and J lost 7 bases, with 11 bases between them. Germline CDR1 SQVTM, CDR2 ANQGSEA. This CDR3 comprises 11 residues. The CDR3 here is CSVVRGWEQYF. In DNA form, the CDR3 reads TGCAGCGTTGTCCGGGGCTGGGAGCAGTACTTC.

The gene calls are TRBV5-1 and TRBJ2-1; 7 nucleotides align to TRBD2. This CDR3 spans 14 amino acids. CDR1 is SGHRS and CDR2 is YFSETQ in the germline V gene. V dropped 1 base and J dropped 8; count of bases not matched to a gene: 6. DNA of the CDR3: TGCGCCAGCAGCTTGAAGCGGGGATTGTATGAGCAGTTCTTC. It codes for CASSLKRGLYEQFF.

V and J are TRBV11-2 and TRBJ1-1; no definite D call. The V and J ends lost 1 base and 0 bases respectively, with 6 bases between them. CDR3 length: 14 amino acids. CDR1 and CDR2 from the germline V gene are SGHAT and FQNNGV. CDR3 loop: CASSLVAMNTEAFF. DNA of the CDR3: TGTGCCAGCAGCTTAGTAGCGATGAACACTGAAGCTTTCTTT.

In this sample, this clonotype turned up many times. The rearrangement uses TRBV20-1 and TRBJ2-1; a possible D gene is TRBD2 (5 bases). Germline loops: CDR1 DFQATT, CDR2 SNEGSKA (reference sequence). The CDR3 sequence is 15 residues long. The ends were cut back, 0 bases at V and 2 bases at J, with 11 bases in the middle. CDR3 protein: CSARDPGVAYNEQFF. DNA for the CDR3: TGCAGTGCTAGAGATCCCGGGGTAGCCTACAATGAGCAGTTCTTC.

This chain uses TRBV29-1 with TRBJ2-1, with D perhaps TRBD1 (6 bases). Trimming pared 3 bases from V and 3 bases from J, leaving 12 bases between. Germline V gives CDR1 SQVTM, CDR2 ANQGSEA. The CDR3 has 14 residues. CDR3 bases: TGCAGCGTTGATTACCAGACAGGCTACAATGAGCAGTTCTTC. It is translated as CSVDYQTGYNEQFF.

This clonotype was recorded at least ten times. This sequence joins TRBV20-1 and TRBJ2-4; unclear D gene. Germline V lookup: CDR1 DFQATT, CDR2 SNEGSKA (reference sequence). Between the trimmed V and J ends, which lost 5 bases and 5 bases, there was a span of 13 bases. This CDR3 region has 13 residues. CDR3 sequence reads: CSAYPTVQNIQYF. The DNA of the CDR3 is TGCAGTGCTTATCCTACAGTCCAAAACATTCAGTACTTC.

CDR3 residues: CAWNPGPHSPLHF. The CDR3 DNA reads TGTGCCTGGAATCCGGGGCCTCATTCACCCCTCCACTTT. The chain uses TRBV30 and TRBJ1-6; tentatively, D is TRBD1 (5 bases). The CDR3 spans 13 residues. Germline CDR1 reads GTSNPN; CDR2 reads SVGIG (reference sequence). V was shortened by 4 bases and J by 8 bases, with 12 bases between the two germline ends.

In its sample, this clonotype was seen many times. The chain combines TRBV24-1 with TRBJ2-7; D unclear. This CDR3 contains 12 residues. CDR1 KGHDR and CDR2 SFDVKD come from the germline V gene. The ends were cut back, 9 bases at V and 5 bases at J, with 13 bases in the middle. CDR3 in DNA: TGTGCCACCCGTCGACGAGGTAACGAGCAGTACTTC. It codes for CATRRRGNEQYF.

The chain combines TRBV7-3 with TRBJ2-4; 11 nucleotides match TRBD1. The end of the DNA fits TRBJ2-7 better, so the J call may be wrong. Per germline, CDR1 SGHTA and CDR2 FQGTGA. This CDR3 is 15 amino acids long. CDR3 bases: TGTGCCAGCAGCGGCCAAGGGACAGGGGGACACGAGCAGTACTTC. Its translation is CASSGQGTGGHEQYF.

The chain recombines TRBV2 with TRBJ1-1; a weak D match, TRBD1 (5 bases). Germline-derived CDR1 and CDR2 are SNHLY and FYNNEI. This CDR3 has 15 residues. The ends were cut back, 6 bases at V and 1 base at J, with 15 bases in the middle. CDR3 sequence (DNA): TGTGCCAGCAGGAGAGAGGACACCTCGAACACTGAAGCTTTCTTT. Protein product: CASRREDTSNTEAFF.

The chain is built from TRBV7-9 and TRBJ1-2; TRBD1 matches at 10 bases. The trim removed 4 bases at V and 4 bases at J, leaving 6 bases unmatched. The CDR3 consists of 15 residues. CDR1 is SEHNR, CDR2 FQNEAQ, per germline (reference sequence). The chain's CDR3 is CASSSDRGLLYGYTF. The CDR3 coding sequence is TGTGCCAGCAGCTCCGACAGGGGGCTTCTCTATGGCTACACCTTC.

In its sample, this clonotype was seen a few times. The chain combines TRBV24-1 with TRBJ2-1; TRBD1 matches at 9 bases. The length of the CDR3 is 15 residues. V was pared by 4 bases and J by 5 bases, with 5 bases of the junction left unmatched. Germline CDR1 reads KGHDR; CDR2 reads SFDVKD. CDR3 sequence (DNA): TGTGCCACCAGTGAATATGGGACAGGGAACAATGAGCAGTTCTTC. Its protein product is CATSEYGTGNNEQFF.

In this sample, this clonotype turned up a few times. DNA of the CDR3: TGTGCCAGCAGGCAGACAGGGGCGGTTGAAGCTTTCTTT. Its protein product is CASRQTGAVEAFF. The chain carries TRBV12-3 or TRBV12-4 and TRBJ1-1, with 8 nucleotides matching TRBD1. Losses at the gene ends were 6 bases for V and 7 bases for J; bases not matched to a gene: 7. This CDR3 comprises 13 residues.

A note on this clonotype: This may be a read error: a much more frequent sequence differs by one nucleotide. V is TRBV29-1 and J is TRBJ1-2, with no clear D. The germline gives CDR1 SQVTM, CDR2 ANQGSEA. CDR3 length equals 11 residues. CDR3 bases: TGCAGCGTTGAGGGAGGCTATGACTACACCTTC. It specifies CSVEGGYDYTF.